This TCR beta chain was documented in a study of blood T cell repertoires in COVID-19. Study-wide background: Whether acute or convalescent, the COVID-19 samples came from the United States, Italy and Spain. T cells, B-cell-depleted T cells, or PBMCs provided the cDNA or gDNA that served as material.

Original handling: The authors estimated nucleated cell counts from reference gene primer amplification. Profiling relied on immunoSEQ multiplex PCR, and the TCRdb table lists in-frame clones only, not all of them. The D gene and trimming were derived from the DNA, and the V and J assignments and clone size from that table. The sample has 50,000 to 65,000 clones; 70% to 90% are singletons. The CDR3 is 16 amino acids. Between the trimmed V and J ends, which lost 7 bases and 3 bases, there was a span of 21 bases. Germline V gene lookup returns CDR1 SGHNT and CDR2 YYREEE (reference sequence). Sequenced input: peripheral blood. This receptor was identified in a man over 45 with active COVID-19. V and J are TRBV5-4 and TRBJ2-3; a weak D match, TRBD2 (7 bases). The CDR3 DNA reads as TGTGCCAGCTTCCCACGGGGGGCAACAGCGACAGATACGCAGTATTTT. Encoded protein: CASFPRGATATDTQYF.